The rows below give T cell receptor beta chains drawn from one sample of a study of T cell repertoires in cytomegalovirus infection. TCRdb called the reads again in MiXCR, with one record for every CDR3 protein. The sample lists about 52,000 distinct CDR3 sequences; about 20% were seen once. These receptors have no known antigen. The sample in question was CD8+ T cells from cultured PBMCs, obtained from culture after CMV antigen stimulation. Every receptor here comes from a human donor in good health (CMV status not recorded). Some clones in this sample may be carry-over from other donors' samples. Both conserved end residues are part of each CDR3. The D gene is left open where the match is weak. The size of a clone is reported for some rows only, either as once, few or many, or as a class for expanded clones.

j_gene | abundance | v_gene | d_gene | CDR3nt | CDR3aa
TRBJ2-6 | few | TRBV6-6 | . | TGTGCCAGCATCCTCCGGGTCTCAGGGGCCAACGTCCTGACTTTC | CASILRVSGANVLTF
TRBJ2-1 | . | TRBV7-6 | TRBD1 | TGTGCCAGCAGCCCATACAGTGGGGACAGGTACAATGAGCAGTTCTTC | CASSPYSGDRYNEQFF
TRBJ2-1 | few | TRBV7-6 | . | TGTGCCAGCAGCTTTAGCCTCGATGAGCAGTTCTTC | CASSFSLDEQFF
TRBJ1-2 | . | TRBV27 | TRBD1 | TGTGCCAGCAGTCCCTTAGGACAGGGGCTTACTAACTATGGCTACACCTTC | CASSPLGQGLTNYGYTF
TRBJ1-2 | . | TRBV6-5 | . | TGTGCCAGCAGTTTTGGAGAGGACTATGGCTACACCTTC | CASSFGEDYGYTF
TRBJ2-1 | many | TRBV2 | . | TGTGCCAGCAGCGGGGGCCCCTCCTACAATGAGCAGTTCTTC | CASSGGPSYNEQFF
TRBJ2-7 | . | TRBV19 | TRBD1 | TGTGCCAGTAGTCCTACCGGGACAGTCTTTCCGTATTCCTACGAGCAGTACTTC | CASSPTGTVFPYSYEQYF
TRBJ1-1 | few | TRBV4-2 | . | TGTGCCAGCAGCCAAGATAGGGCAGGGATGACTGAAGCTTTCTTT | CASSQDRAGMTEAFF
TRBJ2-5 | . | TRBV6-6 | . | TGTGCCAGCAGTTACGGGGTCGGGCGCAACCAAGAGACCCAGTACTTC | CASSYGVGRNQETQYF
TRBJ1-6 | few | TRBV9 | . | TGTGCCAGCAGCGAGTCCGGGATTAATAATTCACCCCTCCACTTT | CASSESGINNSPLHF
TRBJ1-2 | . | TRBV6-6 | . | TGTGCCAGCAGTTACTCGAGGTCTGGAGTTGGTCTCGGCTACACCTTC | CASSYSRSGVGLGYTF
TRBJ1-2 | . | TRBV7-8 | . | TGTGCCAGCAGCGATAACCGACAGCTTTTTTATGGCTACACCTTC | CASSDNRQLFYGYTF
TRBJ2-2 | . | TRBV7-9 | . | TGTGCCAGCAGCTCCTTTGAGCTTTCGAACACCGGGGAGCTGTTTTTT | CASSSFELSNTGELFF
TRBJ2-7 | . | TRBV11-2 | . | TGTGCCAGCAGCTCGGAATACGAGCAGTACTTC | CASSSEYEQYF
TRBJ1-1 | few | TRBV6-2/TRBV6-3 | . | TGTGCCAGCAGGATCCTTCAGAGGGGCACTGAAGCTTTCTTT | CASRILQRGTEAFF
TRBJ2-7 | . | TRBV5-4 | . | TGTGCCAGCAGCGAGAGACAGTTCTACTCCGAGCAGTACTTC | CASSERQFYSEQYF
TRBJ1-1 | few | TRBV4-1 | TRBD1 | TGCGCCAGCAGCCAGAGGACAGGGGGGGACACTGAAGCTTTCTTT | CASSQRTGGDTEAFF
TRBJ1-1 | few | TRBV12-3/TRBV12-4 | . | TGTGCCAGCAGTTTGTTCGGGGCGGCGAACACTGAAGCTTTCTTT | CASSLFGAANTEAFF
TRBJ2-7 | . | TRBV5-4 | TRBD1 | TGTGCCAGCAGCTCCCAAACGGGACAGGTCCCCTACGAGCAGTACTTC | CASSSQTGQVPYEQYF
TRBJ1-1 | many | TRBV7-2 | . | TGTGCCAGCAGTGACGGGGCGAACACTGAAGCTTTCTTT | CASSDGANTEAFF
TRBJ1-6 | few | TRBV4-1 | . | TGCGCCAGCAGCCATATTACTGTGAGCTCCTATAATTCACCCCTCCACTTT | CASSHITVSSYNSPLHF
TRBJ1-5 | . | TRBV27 | . | TGTGCCAGCAGTTACATACAGGGCAATCAGCCCCAGCATTTT | CASSYIQGNQPQHF
TRBJ1-1 | few | TRBV7-2 | TRBD1 | TGTGCCAGCAGCCACAGGGGGACTAACACTGAAGCTTTCTTT | CASSHRGTNTEAFF
TRBJ1-2 | few | TRBV4-3 | . | TGCGCCAGCAGCCTAAAGGGGGGAGTGAATGGCTACACCTTC | CASSLKGGVNGYTF
TRBJ1-2 | . | TRBV28 | . | TGTGCCAGCAGTTCAGACGGGGTGGTCTATGGCTACACCTTC | CASSSDGVVYGYTF